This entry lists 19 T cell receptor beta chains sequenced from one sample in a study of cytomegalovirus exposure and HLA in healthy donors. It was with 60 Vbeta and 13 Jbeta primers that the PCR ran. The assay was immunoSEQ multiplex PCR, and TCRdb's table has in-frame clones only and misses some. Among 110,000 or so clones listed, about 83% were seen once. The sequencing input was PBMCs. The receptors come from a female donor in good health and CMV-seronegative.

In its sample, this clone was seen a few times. The CDR3 loop reads CATSQNTNTGELFF. Here the CDR3 DNA reads TGTGCCACGTCACAGAATACGAACACCGGGGAGCTGTTTTTT. This sequence joins TRBV6-5 and TRBJ2-2; no clear D gene. CDR3 size: 14 residues. CDR1 and CDR2 (germline): MNHEY, SVGAGI. Trimming removed 10 bases from V and 0 bases from J, with 12 bases in between.

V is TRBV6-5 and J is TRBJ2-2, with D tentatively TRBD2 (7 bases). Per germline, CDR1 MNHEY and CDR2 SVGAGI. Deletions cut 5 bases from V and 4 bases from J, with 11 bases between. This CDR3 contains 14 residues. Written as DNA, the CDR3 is TGTGCCAGCAGTCTGAGGGGGGGCACCGGGGAGCTGTTTTTT. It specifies CASSLRGGTGELFF.

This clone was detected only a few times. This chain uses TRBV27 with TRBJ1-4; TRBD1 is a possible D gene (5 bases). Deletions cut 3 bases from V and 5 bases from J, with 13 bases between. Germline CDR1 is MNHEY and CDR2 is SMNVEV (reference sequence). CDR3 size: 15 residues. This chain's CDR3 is CASSLLYAGNEKLFF. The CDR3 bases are TGTGCCAGCAGTTTGTTATACGCAGGGAATGAAAAACTGTTTTTT.

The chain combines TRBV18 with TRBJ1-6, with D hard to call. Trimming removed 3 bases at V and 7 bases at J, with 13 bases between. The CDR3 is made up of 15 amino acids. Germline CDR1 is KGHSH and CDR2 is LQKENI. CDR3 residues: CASSPSTRLNSPLHF. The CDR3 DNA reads TGTGCCAGCTCACCCTCTACCAGGCTCAATTCACCCCTCCACTTT.

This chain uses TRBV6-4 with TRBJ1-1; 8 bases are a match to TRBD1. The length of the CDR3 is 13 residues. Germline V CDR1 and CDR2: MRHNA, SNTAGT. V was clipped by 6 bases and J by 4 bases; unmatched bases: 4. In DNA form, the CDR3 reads TGTGCCAGCAGCAATACAGGGGGCACTGAAGCTTTCTTT. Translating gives CASSNTGGTEAFF.

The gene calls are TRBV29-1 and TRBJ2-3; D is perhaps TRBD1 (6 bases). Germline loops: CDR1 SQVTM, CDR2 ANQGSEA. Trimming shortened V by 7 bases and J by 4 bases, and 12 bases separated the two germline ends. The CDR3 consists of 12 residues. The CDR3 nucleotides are TGCAGCGCCAGGAAGGGGGCAGATACGCAGTATTTT. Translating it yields CSARKGADTQYF.

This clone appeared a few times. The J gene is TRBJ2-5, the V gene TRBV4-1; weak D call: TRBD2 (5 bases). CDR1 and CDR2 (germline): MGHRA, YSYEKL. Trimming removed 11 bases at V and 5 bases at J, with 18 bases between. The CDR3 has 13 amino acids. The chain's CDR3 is CASSDLRRETQYF. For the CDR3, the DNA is TGCGCCTCCTCGGACCTCCGGAGGGAGACCCAGTACTTC.

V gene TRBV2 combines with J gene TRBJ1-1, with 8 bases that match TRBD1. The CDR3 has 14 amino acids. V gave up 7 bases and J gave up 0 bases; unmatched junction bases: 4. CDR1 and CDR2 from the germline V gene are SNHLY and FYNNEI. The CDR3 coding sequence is TGTGCCAGCAAGAGGGACAGGATGAACACTGAAGCTTTCTTT. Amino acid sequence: CASKRDRMNTEAFF.

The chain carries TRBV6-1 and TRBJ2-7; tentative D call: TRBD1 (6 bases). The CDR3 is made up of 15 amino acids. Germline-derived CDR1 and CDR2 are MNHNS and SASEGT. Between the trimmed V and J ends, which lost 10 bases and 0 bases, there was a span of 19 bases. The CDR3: CATWPNTDSSYEQYF. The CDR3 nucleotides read TGTGCCACCTGGCCGAACACGGACAGCTCCTACGAGCAGTACTTC.

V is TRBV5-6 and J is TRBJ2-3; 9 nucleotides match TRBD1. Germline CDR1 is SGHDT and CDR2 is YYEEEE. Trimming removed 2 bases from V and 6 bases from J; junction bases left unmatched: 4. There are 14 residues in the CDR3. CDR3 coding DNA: TGTGCCAGCAGCTTAGGGACAGGGTGGGATACGCAGTATTTT. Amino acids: CASSLGTGWDTQYF.

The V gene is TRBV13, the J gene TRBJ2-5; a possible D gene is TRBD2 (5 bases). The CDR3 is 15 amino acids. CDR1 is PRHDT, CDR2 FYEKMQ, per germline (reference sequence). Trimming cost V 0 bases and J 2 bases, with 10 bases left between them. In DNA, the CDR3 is TGTGCCAGCAGCTTAGGCCCCGGGAATCAAGAGACCCAGTACTTC. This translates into CASSLGPGNQETQYF.

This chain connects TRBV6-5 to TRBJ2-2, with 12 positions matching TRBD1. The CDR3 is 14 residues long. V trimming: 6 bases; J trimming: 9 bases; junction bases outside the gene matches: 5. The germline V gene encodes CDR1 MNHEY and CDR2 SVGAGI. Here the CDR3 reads CASSRDRGRWELFF. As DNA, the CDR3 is TGTGCCAGCAGCCGGGACAGGGGGCGATGGGAGCTGTTTTTT.

DNA for the CDR3: TGTGCCAACTCACTTCAGGGGTCCAGCACAGATACGCAGTATTTT. Translated: CANSLQGSSTDTQYF. The chain combines TRBV2 with TRBJ2-3; weak D call: TRBD1 (6 bases). The germline V gene has CDR1 SNHLY and CDR2 FYNNEI. The CDR3 extends over 15 amino acids. V lost 10 bases, J lost 0 bases, and 17 bases lay in between.

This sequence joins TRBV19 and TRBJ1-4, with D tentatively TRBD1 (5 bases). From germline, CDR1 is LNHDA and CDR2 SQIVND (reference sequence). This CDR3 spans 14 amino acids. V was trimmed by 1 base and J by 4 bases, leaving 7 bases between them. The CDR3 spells CASSIGGGNEKLFF. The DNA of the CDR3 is TGTGCCAGTAGTATAGGGGGCGGTAATGAAAAACTGTTTTTT.

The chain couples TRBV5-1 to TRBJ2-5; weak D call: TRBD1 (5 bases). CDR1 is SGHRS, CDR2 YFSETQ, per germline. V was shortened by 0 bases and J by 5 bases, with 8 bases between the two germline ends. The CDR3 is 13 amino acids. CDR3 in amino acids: CASSLGGLETQYF. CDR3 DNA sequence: TGCGCCAGCAGCTTGGGGGGCCTGGAGACCCAGTACTTC.

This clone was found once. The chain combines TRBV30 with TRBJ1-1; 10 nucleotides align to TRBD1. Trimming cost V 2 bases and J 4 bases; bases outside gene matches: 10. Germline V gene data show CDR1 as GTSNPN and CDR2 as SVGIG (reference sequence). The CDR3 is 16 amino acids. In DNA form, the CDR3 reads TGTGCCTGGAGTCGTCCCGGGACAGGGGCAGTCACTGAAGCTTTCTTT. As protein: CAWSRPGTGAVTEAFF.

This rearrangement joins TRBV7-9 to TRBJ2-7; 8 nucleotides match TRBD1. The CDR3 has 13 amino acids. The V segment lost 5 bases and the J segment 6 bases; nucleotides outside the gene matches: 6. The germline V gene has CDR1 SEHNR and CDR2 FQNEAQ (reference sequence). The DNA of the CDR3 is TGTGCCAGCAGCCAATCAGGGGGCCGCGAGCAGTACTTC. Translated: CASSQSGGREQYF.

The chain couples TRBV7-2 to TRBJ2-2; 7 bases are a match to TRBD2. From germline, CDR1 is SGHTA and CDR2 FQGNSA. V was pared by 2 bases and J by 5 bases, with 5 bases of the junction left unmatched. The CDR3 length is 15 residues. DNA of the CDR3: TGTGCCAGCAGCTTAACAGCGGGGTTGACCGGGGAGCTGTTTTTT. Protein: CASSLTAGLTGELFF.

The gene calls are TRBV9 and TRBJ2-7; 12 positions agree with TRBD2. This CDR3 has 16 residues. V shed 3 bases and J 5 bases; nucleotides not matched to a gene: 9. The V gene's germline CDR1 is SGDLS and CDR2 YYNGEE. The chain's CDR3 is CASSASGGAAPHEQYF. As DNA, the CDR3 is TGTGCCAGCAGCGCTAGCGGGGGGGCCGCTCCTCACGAGCAGTACTTC.